The sample holds a few counts of the clone carrying this T cell receptor (beta chain). The CDR3 is 14 amino acids. V trimming: 5 bases; J trimming: 8 bases; junction bases outside the gene matches: 7. From germline, CDR1 is SEHNR and CDR2 FQNEAQ (reference sequence). Authors' methods: Reference gene primer amplification gave estimated nucleated cell counts. Profiled with immunoSEQ multiplex PCR; TCRdb holds only in-frame clones, not every one. That table gives V, J and clone size, and the DNA gave D and trimming. Of roughly 190,000 clones listed, roughly 86% are singletons. The data are from a study of blood T cell repertoires in COVID-19. Study in general: T cells, B-cell-depleted T cells, or PBMCs supplied cDNA or gDNA.

This chain uses TRBV7-9 with TRBJ1-2; 11 bases fit TRBD1. This clonotype was obtained from a man between 65 and 80 years old with acute or convalescent COVID-19. Input material: peripheral blood. In nucleotides, the CDR3 is TGTGCCAGCAGCCCCGGGACAGGGGGAGTCGGCTACACCTTC. Residues: CASSPGTGGVGYTF.